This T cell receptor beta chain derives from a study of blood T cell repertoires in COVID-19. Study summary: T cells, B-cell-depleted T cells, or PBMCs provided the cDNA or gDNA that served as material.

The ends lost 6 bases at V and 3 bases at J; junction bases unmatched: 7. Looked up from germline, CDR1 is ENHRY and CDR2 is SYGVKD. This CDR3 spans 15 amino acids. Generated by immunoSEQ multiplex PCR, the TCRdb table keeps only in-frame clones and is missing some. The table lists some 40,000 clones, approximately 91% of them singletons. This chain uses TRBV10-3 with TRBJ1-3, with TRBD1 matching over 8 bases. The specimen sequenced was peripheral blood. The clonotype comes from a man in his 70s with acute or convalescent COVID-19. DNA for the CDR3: TGTGCCATCAGCTTACAGGGGGAAGGTGGAAACACCATATATTTT. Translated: CAISLQGEGGNTIYF.